The clone carrying this T cell receptor beta chain was seen only once. Its target is not known. CDR1 MDHEN and CDR2 SYDVKM come from the germline V gene. The J segment lost 2 bases and the V segment lost 1 base, leaving 1 base of the junction unmatched. This CDR3 comprises 15 residues. Repertoires were generated with immunoSEQ multiplex PCR, while TCRdb's copy carries only in-frame clones and drops some. This sample has approximately 100,000 clones, with 80% to 90% found just once. The data were obtained in a study of T cell responses to AZD1222 COVID-19 vaccine. Study conclusions and caveats: No day 14 peak samples; only post-peak repertoires were characterized. It should be noted that donors were predominantly white British and more often female, and clonal diversity was possibly underestimated. Just six AZD1222 recipients were seropositive at baseline. Spike was spanned by vaccine-associated CD4 TCRs, which were dominant at 160-218 and 743-854.

Sample: peripheral blood, taken on day 0 of AZD1222 vaccination. This TCR was recovered from an adult in good health. This chain connects TRBV28 to TRBJ2-5; 10 positions agree with TRBD2. CDR3 nucleotide sequence: TGTGCCAGCAGTTTATATAGCGGGGGGCAAGAGACCCAGTACTTC. It translates to CASSLYSGGQETQYF.